This TCR beta chain was recovered during a study of graft-versus-host responses after intestinal transplantation. Investigators treated the graft tissue so that it released intraepithelial and lamina propria lymphocytes. Comments on this clone: Its target is unknown.

The CDR3 totals 17 residues. Germline V lookup: CDR1 LNHDA, CDR2 SQIVND (reference sequence). V gave up 4 bases and J gave up 3 bases, with 16 bases separating them. Sequencing was performed with immunoSEQ multiplex PCR; in TCRdb, only in-frame clones are kept and a portion is missing. The table shows about 19,000 clones, with approximately 79% occurring only once. Study-level results: High graft-versus-host to host-versus-graft T cell clonal ratios marked allografts of patients with graft-donor macrochimerism. In recipient marrow, GvH clones were found, and some appeared first in ileum or blood.

The sequenced sample was ileum tissue, obtained 20 days after intestinal transplant. V and J are TRBV19 and TRBJ1-6, with D perhaps TRBD1 (5 bases). This receptor was obtained from a human patient who received an intestinal transplant, so some T cells may come from the graft donor. The CDR3: CASSTLGGRLYNSPLHF. CDR3 bases: TGTGCCAGTAGTACCCTGGGGGGTCGACTCTATAATTCACCCCTCCACTTT.